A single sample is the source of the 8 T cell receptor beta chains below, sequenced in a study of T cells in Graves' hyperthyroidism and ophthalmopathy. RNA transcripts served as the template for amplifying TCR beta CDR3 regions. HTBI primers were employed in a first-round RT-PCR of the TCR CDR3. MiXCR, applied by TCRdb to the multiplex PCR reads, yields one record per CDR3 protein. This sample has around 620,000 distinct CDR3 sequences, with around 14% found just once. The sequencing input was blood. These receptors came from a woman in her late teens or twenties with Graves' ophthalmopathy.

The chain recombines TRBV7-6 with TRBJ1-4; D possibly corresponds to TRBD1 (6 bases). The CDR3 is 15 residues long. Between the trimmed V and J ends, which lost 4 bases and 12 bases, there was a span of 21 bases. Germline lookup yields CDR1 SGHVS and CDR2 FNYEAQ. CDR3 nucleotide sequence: TGTGCCAGCAGCTCCCCGGGGGGCGGATCTCGGCAACTGTTTTTT. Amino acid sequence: CASSSPGGGSRQLFF.

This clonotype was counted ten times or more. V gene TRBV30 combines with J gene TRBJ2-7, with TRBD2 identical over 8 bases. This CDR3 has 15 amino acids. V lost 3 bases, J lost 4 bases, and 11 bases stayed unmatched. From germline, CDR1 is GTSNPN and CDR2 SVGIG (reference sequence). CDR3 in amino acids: CAWSGGEEREYEQYF. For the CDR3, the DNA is TGTGCCTGGAGCGGGGGGGAAGAGCGGGAGTACGAGCAGTACTTC. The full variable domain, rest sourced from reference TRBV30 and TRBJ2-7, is SQTIHQWPATLVQPVGSPLSLECTVEGTSNPNLYWYRQAAGRGLQLLFYSVGIGQISSEVPQNLSASRPQDRQFILSSKKLLLSDSGFYLCAWSGGEEREYEQYFGPGTRLTVT.

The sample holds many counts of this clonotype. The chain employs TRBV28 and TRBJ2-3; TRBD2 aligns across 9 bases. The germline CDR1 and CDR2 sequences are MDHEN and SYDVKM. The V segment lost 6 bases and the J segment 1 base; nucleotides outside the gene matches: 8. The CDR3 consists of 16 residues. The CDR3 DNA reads TGTGCCAGCAGCCGTACAGCGGGAGGACGCACAGATACGCAGTATTTT. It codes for CASSRTAGGRTDTQYF. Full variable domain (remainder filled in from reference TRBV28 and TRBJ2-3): DVKVTQSSRYLVKRTGEKVFLECVQDMDHENMFWYRQDPGLGLRLIYFSYDVKMKEKGDIPEGYSVSREKKERFSLILESASTNQTSMYLCASSRTAGGRTDTQYFGPGTRLTVL.

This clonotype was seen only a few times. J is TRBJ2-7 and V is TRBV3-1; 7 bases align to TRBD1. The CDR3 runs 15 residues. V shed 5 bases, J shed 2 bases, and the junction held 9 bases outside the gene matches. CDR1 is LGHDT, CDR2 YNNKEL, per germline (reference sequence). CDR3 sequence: CASSETWDSPYEQYF. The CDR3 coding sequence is TGTGCCAGCAGCGAAACTTGGGACAGTCCCTACGAGCAGTACTTC.

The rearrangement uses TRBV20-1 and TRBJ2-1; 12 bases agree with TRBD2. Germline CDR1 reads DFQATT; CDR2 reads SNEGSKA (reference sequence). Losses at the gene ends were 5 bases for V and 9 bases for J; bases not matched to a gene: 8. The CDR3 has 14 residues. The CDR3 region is CSAPRTSGKVEQFF. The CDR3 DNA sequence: TGCAGTGCTCCAAGGACTAGCGGGAAAGTTGAGCAGTTCTTC.

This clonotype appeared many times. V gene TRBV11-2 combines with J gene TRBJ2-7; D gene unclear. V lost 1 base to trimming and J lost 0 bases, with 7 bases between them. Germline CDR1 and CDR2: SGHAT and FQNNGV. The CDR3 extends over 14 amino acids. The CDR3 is CASSLAGVSYEQYF. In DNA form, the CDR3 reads TGTGCCAGCAGCTTAGCAGGAGTCTCCTACGAGCAGTACTTC.

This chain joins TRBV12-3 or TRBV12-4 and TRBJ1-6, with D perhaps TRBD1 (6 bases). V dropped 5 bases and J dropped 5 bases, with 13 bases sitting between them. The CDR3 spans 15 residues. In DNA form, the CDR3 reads TGTGCCAGCAGTCACAGGGTAGAAAATAATTCACCCCTCCACTTT. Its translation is CASSHRVENNSPLHF.

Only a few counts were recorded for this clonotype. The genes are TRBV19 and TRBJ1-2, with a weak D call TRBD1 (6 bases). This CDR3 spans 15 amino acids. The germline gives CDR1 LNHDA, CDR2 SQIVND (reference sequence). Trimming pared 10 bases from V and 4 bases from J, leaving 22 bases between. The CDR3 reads CAITRGDTLFYGYTF. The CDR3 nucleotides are TGTGCCATCACGCGGGGGGACACGCTATTCTATGGCTACACCTTC. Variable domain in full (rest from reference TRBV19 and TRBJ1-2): DGGITQSPKYLFRKEGQNVTLSCEQNLNHDAMYWYRQDPGQGLRLIYYSQIVNDFQKGDIAEGYSVSREKKESFPLTVTSAQKNPTAFYLCAITRGDTLFYGYTFGSGTRLTVV.